These T cell receptor beta chains were read from a single sample in a study of control samples from healthy donors and cancer patients. The assay was immunoSEQ multiplex PCR, and TCRdb's table has in-frame clones only and misses some. Found here are about 110,000 clones, approximately 89% of them singletons; the top ten hold approximately 7.8%. Sequenced sample: blood. The receptors here all came from a woman younger than 30 in good health. CDR3s include the opening cysteine and the closing phenylalanine or tryptophan. Fields, in order: J gene, CDR3 length, V gene, clone size, D gene, CDR3 DNA, CDR3 protein. The D gene is left open where the match is weak. Some rows have no size entry. The others give once, few or many, or a class for an expanded clone.

J: TRBJ1-5; length: 15; V: TRBV19; size: -; D: TRBD1; DNA: TGTGCCAGTAGTGTCCCGGGACAGATCAATCAGCCCCAGCATTTT; CDR3: CASSVPGQINQPQHF
J: TRBJ1-1; length: 11; V: TRBV7-8; size: -; D: -; DNA: TGTGCCAGCAGTCCCGGGACCGAAGCTTTCTTT; CDR3: CASSPGTEAFF
J: TRBJ2-2; length: 13; V: TRBV30; size: -; D: TRBD2; DNA: TGTGCCTGGAGTGCGGGGGGGCCCGGGGAGCTGTTTTTT; CDR3: CAWSAGGPGELFF
J: TRBJ1-1; length: 18; V: TRBV18; size: -; D: -; DNA: TGTGCCAGCTCACTTCAGAACGGCGGGGGGCCCATGAACACTGAAGCTTTCTTT; CDR3: CASSLQNGGGPMNTEAFF
J: TRBJ1-2; length: 16; V: TRBV19; size: -; D: -; DNA: TGTGCCAGTAGCCGGATTGGTACAGCTGGGGGCTATGGCTACACCTTC; CDR3: CASSRIGTAGGYGYTF
J: TRBJ2-7; length: 10; V: TRBV20-1; size: -; D: -; DNA: TGCAGTGCCTGGGGTCAGGAGCAGTACTTC; CDR3: CSAWGQEQYF
J: TRBJ2-3; length: 12; V: TRBV12-3/TRBV12-4; size: -; D: -; DNA: TGTGCCAGCAGCATTACCGTTGAATCGCAGTATTTT; CDR3: CASSITVESQYF
J: TRBJ2-7; length: 15; V: TRBV7-2; size: few; D: TRBD2; DNA: TGTGCCAGCAGGGGTACGGTTGTAGCGGGGGCCCCTCAATACTTC; CDR3: CASRGTVVAGAPQYF
J: TRBJ2-1; length: 15; V: TRBV7-2; size: -; D: TRBD2; DNA: TGTGCCAGCACCCAGCGGGGTAGCTCCTACAATGAGCAGTTCTTC; CDR3: CASTQRGSSYNEQFF
J: TRBJ2-7; length: 14; V: TRBV28; size: once; D: -; DNA: TGTGCCAGCAGCCTCAGGGGCCCCACCTACGAGCAGTACTTC; CDR3: CASSLRGPTYEQYF
J: TRBJ1-1; length: 15; V: TRBV4-2; size: -; D: -; DNA: TGTGCCAGCAGCCAAGACTCAGGGGTCGCCTCTGAAGCTTTCTTT; CDR3: CASSQDSGVASEAFF
J: TRBJ2-5; length: 16; V: TRBV25-1; size: -; D: TRBD1; DNA: TGTGCCAGCAGTGAAGAGGGGACAGGGGTCCGAGAGACCCAGTACTTC; CDR3: CASSEEGTGVRETQYF
J: TRBJ2-7; length: 12; V: TRBV2; size: -; D: TRBD1; DNA: TGTGCCAGCAGGTGGGACAGTAAAGAGCAGTACTTC; CDR3: CASRWDSKEQYF
J: TRBJ1-1; length: 14; V: TRBV2; size: -; D: TRBD1; DNA: TGTGCCAGCGCCACCGGGACAGGGTCTTCTGAAGCTTTCTTT; CDR3: CASATGTGSSEAFF
J: TRBJ1-6; length: 15; V: TRBV9; size: -; D: TRBD1; DNA: TGTGCCAGCAGCGAGACAGGGGGCCGGAATTCACCCCTCCACTTT; CDR3: CASSETGGRNSPLHF
J: TRBJ1-6; length: 18; V: TRBV7-8; size: once; D: TRBD1; DNA: TGTGCCAGCAGCTTATTCTACCGGGACAGGACCGGGTTCTTCCCCCTCCACTTT; CDR3: CASSLFYRDRTGFFPLHF
J: TRBJ2-2; length: 15; V: TRBV11-2; size: -; D: TRBD1; DNA: TGTGCCAGCTCCGGGGACAGGGGGCACACCGGGGAGCTGTTTTTT; CDR3: CASSGDRGHTGELFF
J: TRBJ1-5; length: 13; V: TRBV4-3; size: -; D: -; DNA: TGCGCCAGCAGCCAAGGAGCCAATCAGCCCCAGCATTTT; CDR3: CASSQGANQPQHF
J: TRBJ2-1; length: 13; V: TRBV5-1; size: -; D: TRBD2; DNA: TGCGCCAGCAACCCAGCGGGGGGGTATGAGCAGTTCTTC; CDR3: CASNPAGGYEQFF
J: TRBJ1-2; length: 15; V: TRBV28; size: few; D: -; DNA: TGTGCCAGCACCAAACCTGGGCAGCTTTACTATGGCTACACCTTC; CDR3: CASTKPGQLYYGYTF
J: TRBJ1-5; length: 17; V: TRBV7-9; size: -; D: TRBD1; DNA: TGTGCCAGCAGCTTCTCGATTCGGGACAGGGTGAAGCAGCCCCAGCATTTT; CDR3: CASSFSIRDRVKQPQHF
J: TRBJ2-1; length: 18; V: TRBV7-8; size: -; D: TRBD2; DNA: TGTGCCAGCAGCTTAGCAAATAGCGGGAGTTCCTACTACAATGAGCAGTTCTTC; CDR3: CASSLANSGSSYYNEQFF
J: TRBJ2-3; length: 16; V: TRBV6-1; size: -; D: -; DNA: TGTGCCAGCAGTGAAGCCGTGACCCCCCAGCCAGATACGCAGTATTTT; CDR3: CASSEAVTPQPDTQYF
J: TRBJ1-1; length: 14; V: TRBV5-6; size: -; D: -; DNA: TGTGCCAGCAGCTTGGCAGGGAGAAACACTGAAGCTTTCTTT; CDR3: CASSLAGRNTEAFF
J: TRBJ2-3; length: 15; V: TRBV24-1; size: -; D: TRBD2; DNA: TGTGCCACCAGATCGGGGGGGCCTAGCACAGATACGCAGTATTTT; CDR3: CATRSGGPSTDTQYF
J: TRBJ1-1; length: 10; V: TRBV6-5; size: -; D: -; DNA: TGTGCCATACAAGAGATTGAAGCTTTCTTT; CDR3: CAIQEIEAFF
J: TRBJ1-5; length: 15; V: TRBV11-2; size: -; D: -; DNA: TGTGCCAGCAGCTTAACGCCGGCAGTCAATCAGCCCCAGCATTTT; CDR3: CASSLTPAVNQPQHF
J: TRBJ1-1; length: 11; V: TRBV27; size: -; D: -; DNA: TGTGCCAGCGTACGGGGCACTGAAGCTTTCTTT; CDR3: CASVRGTEAFF
J: TRBJ2-1; length: 15; V: TRBV27; size: once; D: TRBD1; DNA: TGTGCCAGCAAGCCCCGGGACAGATCCTACAATGAGCAGTTCTTC; CDR3: CASKPRDRSYNEQFF
J: TRBJ1-1; length: 14; V: TRBV4-3; size: -; D: TRBD1; DNA: TGCGCCAGCAGCCGAACAGGGGTGGGCACTGAAGCTTTCTTT; CDR3: CASSRTGVGTEAFF
J: TRBJ1-5; length: 18; V: TRBV4-2; size: -; D: -; DNA: TGTGCCAGCAGCCAAGAAACACAGGGAATGGGAAGCAATCAGCCCCAGCATTTT; CDR3: CASSQETQGMGSNQPQHF
J: TRBJ2-7; length: 13; V: TRBV7-2; size: -; D: -; DNA: TGTGCCAGCAGCTTAGACGTAGGTTACGAGCAGTACTTC; CDR3: CASSLDVGYEQYF
J: TRBJ2-2; length: 17; V: TRBV9; size: -; D: TRBD2; DNA: TGTGCCAGCAGCTATCATAGCGGGAGGGCCTTTACCGGGGAGCTGTTTTTT; CDR3: CASSYHSGRAFTGELFF
J: TRBJ2-7; length: 20; V: TRBV24-1; size: -; D: TRBD2; DNA: TGTGCCACCCGGGCAGCCTACCCGGGACTAGCGGGAGGAGGGGGCCACGAGCAGTACTTC; CDR3: CATRAAYPGLAGGGGHEQYF
J: TRBJ1-1; length: 15; V: TRBV9; size: -; D: TRBD1; DNA: TGTGCCAGCAGCGTAGGGGAGGGGGCAGGAACTGAAGCTTTCTTT; CDR3: CASSVGEGAGTEAFF
J: TRBJ2-7; length: 16; V: TRBV4-3; size: -; D: TRBD2; DNA: TGCGCCAGCAGCCAAGCTCCGGGACTAGCGGCCTACGAGCAGTACTTC; CDR3: CASSQAPGLAAYEQYF
J: TRBJ1-2; length: 12; V: TRBV2; size: -; D: TRBD1; DNA: TGTGCCAGCAGACGACAGGGGAGCGGCTACACCTTC; CDR3: CASRRQGSGYTF
J: TRBJ2-5; length: 16; V: TRBV24-1; size: -; D: -; DNA: TGTGCCACCAGTGATTTGACGGAACAGGGTTGGGAGACCCAGTACTTC; CDR3: CATSDLTEQGWETQYF
J: TRBJ1-2; length: 14; V: TRBV28; size: -; D: -; DNA: TGTGCCAGCAGGAGGGGTCCAACTGACTATGGCTACACCTTC; CDR3: CASRRGPTDYGYTF
J: TRBJ1-1; length: 15; V: TRBV29-1; size: -; D: -; DNA: TGCAGCGTTTACATGGGACGCCTTATGAACACTGAAGCTTTCTTT; CDR3: CSVYMGRLMNTEAFF
J: TRBJ2-7; length: 14; V: TRBV27; size: -; D: -; DNA: TGTGCCAGCAGCCCAACGCAGGCCTCCTACGAGCAGTACTTC; CDR3: CASSPTQASYEQYF
J: TRBJ1-5; length: 16; V: TRBV7-9; size: -; D: TRBD1; DNA: TGTGCCAGCAGCTTAGAACCCAGACAGGGGAACCAGCCCCAGCATTTT; CDR3: CASSLEPRQGNQPQHF
J: TRBJ1-1; length: 14; V: TRBV5-1; size: -; D: TRBD1; DNA: TGCGCCAGCAGGGGGGGCCGGGACAGGGATGAAGCTTTCTTT; CDR3: CASRGGRDRDEAFF
J: TRBJ2-7; length: 13; V: TRBV2; size: -; D: -; DNA: TGTGCCAGCAAAGGCAGGAGCTCCTACGAGCAGTACTTC; CDR3: CASKGRSSYEQYF
J: TRBJ1-1; length: 12; V: TRBV7-2; size: -; D: -; DNA: TGTGCCAGCAGCTGGGACGGAACTGAAGCTTTCTTT; CDR3: CASSWDGTEAFF
J: TRBJ1-2; length: 13; V: TRBV9; size: once; D: -; DNA: TGTGCCAGCAGCGCAGACGGTCCCTATGGCTACACCTTC; CDR3: CASSADGPYGYTF
J: TRBJ1-4; length: 14; V: TRBV28; size: -; D: -; DNA: TGTGCCAGCAAGGGTAGGCAGCATAATGAAAAACTGTTTTTT; CDR3: CASKGRQHNEKLFF
J: TRBJ2-5; length: 17; V: TRBV3-1/TRBV3-2; size: -; D: TRBD2; DNA: TGTGCCAGCAGCTTAGGACTAGCGGGGGCCTCGCAGAGTGGCCAGTACTTC; CDR3: CASSLGLAGASQSGQYF
J: TRBJ1-5; length: 16; V: TRBV7-8; size: -; D: -; DNA: TGTGCCAGCAGCCCCCGACAGGCGGGCCCAAATCAGCCCCAGCATTTT; CDR3: CASSPRQAGPNQPQHF
J: TRBJ2-1; length: 17; V: TRBV27; size: -; D: TRBD2; DNA: TGTGCCAGCAGTTTAAAACTAGCGACCCTTTCCTACAATGAGCAGTTCTTC; CDR3: CASSLKLATLSYNEQFF
J: TRBJ2-7; length: 14; V: TRBV7-8; size: -; D: -; DNA: TGTGCCAGCAGCTTTAGTAGGGGATCCTACGAGCAGTACTTC; CDR3: CASSFSRGSYEQYF